These T cell receptor beta chains were read from a single sample in a study of blood T cells in healthy people across ages. TCRdb passed the 5' RACE reads through MiXCR, listing each CDR3 protein once. This table has hundreds of thousands of distinct CDR3 sequences, roughly 58% appearing once. Input material: blood. These TCRs come from a man in his fifties or sixties in good health. Each CDR3 is given with its conserved first and last residue. The order of the fields is CDR3 length, V gene, clone size, D gene, J gene, CDR3 protein, CDR3 DNA. The D gene is left open where the match is weak. Clone size is not always given. Where it is, it says once, few, many or a class for expanded clones.

>16|TRBV4-1|NA|NA|TRBJ1-2
CASSRTLGETNYGYTF
TGCGCCAGCAGCCGAACTTTGGGGGAGACTAACTATGGCTACACCTTC
>18|TRBV9|few|TRBD2|TRBJ2-1
CASSSRGGNVLYYNEQFF
TGTGCCAGCAGCTCCCGCGGGGGGAACGTCCTCTATTACAATGAGCAGTTCTTC
>13|TRBV29-1|NA|NA|TRBJ2-7
CSVAPDGSYEQYF
TGCAGCGTGGCCCCGGACGGATCCTACGAGCAGTACTTC
>13|TRBV15|NA|NA|TRBJ2-6
CATTGSGANVLTF
TGTGCCACGACGGGTTCCGGGGCCAACGTCCTGACTTTC
>14|TRBV20-1|NA|TRBD1|TRBJ1-1
CSAIDRVKNTEAFF
TGCAGTGCTATTGACAGGGTCAAGAACACTGAAGCTTTCTTT
>14|TRBV6-2/TRBV6-3|NA|NA|TRBJ2-1
CASTEGPSYNEQFF
TGTGCCAGCACCGAGGGACCTTCCTACAATGAGCAGTTCTTC
>15|TRBV3-1|NA|TRBD2|TRBJ2-1
CASSQSGVRSNEQFF
TGTGCCAGCAGCCAAAGCGGGGTTCGGAGCAATGAGCAGTTCTTC
>14|TRBV11-3|NA|NA|TRBJ2-1
CASSFRTDYNEQFF
TGTGCCAGCAGCTTCAGGACAGATTACAATGAGCAGTTCTTC
>13|TRBV2|NA|TRBD1|TRBJ1-2
CASSDGQVRGYTF
TGTGCCAGCAGTGACGGACAGGTTAGGGGCTACACCTTC
>13|TRBV12-3/TRBV12-4|NA|NA|TRBJ2-2
CASSSGGAGELFF
TGTGCCAGCAGTAGCGGCGGGGCCGGGGAGCTGTTTTTT
>17|TRBV5-1|NA|NA|TRBJ2-6
CASSLSTTGSGANVLTF
TGCGCCAGCAGCTTGTCGACGACAGGCTCTGGGGCCAACGTCCTGACTTTC
>14|TRBV20-1|NA|TRBD2|TRBJ2-1
CSARTSYGKNEQFF
TGCAGTGCTAGGACTAGCTACGGGAAGAATGAGCAGTTCTTC